The 20 T cell receptor beta chains given below trace back to one sample, sequenced in a study of cytomegalovirus exposure and HLA in healthy donors. The study ran its PCR with 60 Vbeta and 13 Jbeta primers. TCRdb keeps only in-frame clones here, not all; method: immunoSEQ multiplex PCR. This table holds 75,000 to 100,000 clones, around 74% found once. Source material: PBMCs. Source of these receptors: a woman aged 70-85 years in good health and CMV-seropositive.

V is TRBV4-2 and J is TRBJ1-2; D gene ambiguous. CDR1 LGHNA and CDR2 YNFKEQ come from the germline V gene. Deletions cut 0 bases from V and 1 base from J, with 9 bases between. CDR3 length equals 15 residues. The CDR3 reads CASSQDSNNNYGYTF. The CDR3 DNA is TGTGCCAGCAGCCAAGATAGCAATAATAACTATGGCTACACCTTC.

This clone has a handful of counts. The chain employs TRBV4-2 and TRBJ1-5; D perhaps matches TRBD1 (6 bases). V was cut by 1 base and J by 5 bases, with 12 bases left in between. CDR1 is LGHNA and CDR2 is YNFKEQ in the germline V gene. The CDR3 totals 15 residues. CDR3 nucleotides: TGTGCCAGCAGCCAAGCGTGGGACATTGATCAGCCCCAGCATTTT. Encoded protein: CASSQAWDIDQPQHF.

The chain uses TRBV9 and TRBJ1-1; D uncertain. The germline gives CDR1 SGDLS, CDR2 YYNGEE. V was pared by 4 bases and J by 1 base, with 11 bases between. This CDR3 is built from 14 residues. The CDR3 sequence is CASSKRGGNTEAFF. CDR3 nucleotides: TGTGCCAGCAGCAAACGGGGAGGGAACACTGAAGCTTTCTTT.

V usage is TRBV19 and J usage is TRBJ2-1; 8 bases match TRBD1. This CDR3 spans 14 amino acids. In germline, CDR1 is LNHDA, CDR2 SQIVND (reference sequence). With V trimmed by 4 bases and J by 5 bases, 4 bases remained unmatched. CDR3 DNA sequence: TGTGCCAGTAGTACCTGGACAGGGAACAATGAGCAGTTCTTC. Amino acid sequence: CASSTWTGNNEQFF.

The chain links TRBV28 to TRBJ1-3, with D possibly being TRBD1 (6 bases). The germline CDR1 and CDR2 sequences are MDHEN and SYDVKM. Trimming removed 7 bases from V and 0 bases from J, with 19 bases in between. The CDR3 spans 17 residues. CDR3 loop: CASTPKKAGDSGNTIYF. The CDR3, as DNA: TGTGCCAGCACCCCAAAAAAAGCAGGGGACTCTGGAAACACCATATATTTT.

This clone was found once. V usage is TRBV19 and J usage is TRBJ1-3, with D possibly matching TRBD1 (5 bases). V gave up 3 bases and J gave up 1 base, with 10 bases separating them. The length of the CDR3 is 15 residues. Looked up from germline, CDR1 is LNHDA and CDR2 is SQIVND (reference sequence). CDR3 sequence reads: CASSMLRGSGNTIYF. The CDR3 DNA follows: TGTGCCAGTAGTATGCTCCGGGGGTCTGGAAACACCATATATTTT.

The rearrangement joins TRBV27 to TRBJ2-7; the D gene is possibly TRBD1 (7 bases). This CDR3 comprises 16 residues. CDR1 and CDR2 from the germline V gene are MNHEY and SMNVEV (reference sequence). V dropped 7 bases and J dropped 7 bases, with 26 bases sitting between them. CDR3 sequence (DNA): TGTGCCAGCATTTTCCGTGGTGGGCAGGGGGGTGAGGAGCAGTACTTC. This sequence encodes CASIFRGGQGGEEQYF.

Concerning this clone: Other nucleotide sequences in the sample specify the same CDR3. The V and J genes are TRBV29-1 and TRBJ1-2; D is perhaps TRBD1 (6 bases). This CDR3 is built from 12 residues. Trimming left V 5 bases short and J 2 bases short, with 9 bases between. Looked up from germline, CDR1 is SQVTM and CDR2 is ANQGSEA. CDR3 nucleotide sequence: TGCAGCGTTTCCGGACAGAACTATGGCTACACCTTC. It translates to CSVSGQNYGYTF.

The gene calls are TRBV5-1 and TRBJ2-1; 10 bases match TRBD1. The CDR3 has 16 amino acids. Germline CDR1 is SGHRS and CDR2 is YFSETQ. V lost 4 bases, J lost 7 bases, and 11 bases stayed unmatched. The CDR3 DNA reads as TGCGCCAGCAGCCCTAGACAGGGGGCAGGGACGAATGAGCAGTTCTTC. This translates into CASSPRQGAGTNEQFF.

The V and J genes are TRBV5-1 and TRBJ2-3, with 8 bases fitting TRBD1. V trimming: 4 bases; J trimming: 1 base; junction bases outside the gene matches: 2. The CDR3 runs to 14 residues. Germline V gene lookup returns CDR1 SGHRS and CDR2 YFSETQ. The CDR3 spells CASSPGQGTDTQYF. In nucleotides, the CDR3 is TGCGCCAGCAGCCCGGGACAGGGCACAGATACGCAGTATTTT.

The chain joins TRBV11-3 to TRBJ2-1, with 7 positions matching TRBD1. The CDR3 length is 14 residues. Looked up from germline, CDR1 is SGHNT and CDR2 is YENEEA. J lost 2 bases, V lost 5 bases, and 3 bases had no gene match. The DNA of the CDR3 is TGTGCCAGCAGCCACGGGACAGCCTACAATGAGCAGTTCTTC. This translates into CASSHGTAYNEQFF.

The rearrangement joins TRBV14 to TRBJ2-3; possibly TRBD1 for D (6 bases). Germline V lookup: CDR1 SGHDN, CDR2 FVKESK. V dropped 2 bases and J dropped 3 bases, with 18 bases sitting between them. This CDR3 has 17 residues. The CDR3, as DNA: TGTGCCAGCAGCCAAATGGGAACTTCGACAGGAACAGATACGCAGTATTTT. Translated: CASSQMGTSTGTDTQYF.

The V call is TRBV6-6, the J call TRBJ2-1; D might be TRBD1 (6 bases). CDR3 length equals 15 residues. Germline V gene data show CDR1 as MNHNY and CDR2 as SVGAGI (reference sequence). Between the trimmed V and J ends, which lost 4 bases and 1 base, there was a span of 11 bases. CDR3 in amino acids: CASSSLGGSYNEQFF. CDR3 DNA sequence: TGTGCCAGCAGTTCTCTAGGGGGATCCTACAATGAGCAGTTCTTC.

The chain couples TRBV27 to TRBJ1-4; the D is unclear. This CDR3 comprises 17 residues. Germline assignment: CDR1 MNHEY and CDR2 SMNVEV (reference sequence). The V end was cut by 4 bases, the J end by 6 bases, with 21 bases between. The CDR3 bases are TGTGCCAGCAGTTCCCCCGCCGGCCGACGTGAGGATGAAAAACTGTTTTTT. Its translation is CASSSPAGRREDEKLFF.

Comments on this clone: Within the sample, other DNA sequences also encode this same CDR3. V is TRBV7-9 and J is TRBJ2-1; 8 bases map to TRBD1. Germline V gene lookup returns CDR1 SEHNR and CDR2 FQNEAQ (reference sequence). Trimming removed 0 bases from V and 5 bases from J; junction bases left unmatched: 9. This CDR3 region has 17 residues. The CDR3 sequence: CASSLAQGQGIHNEQFF. For the CDR3, the DNA is TGTGCCAGCAGCTTAGCGCAAGGACAGGGTATTCACAATGAGCAGTTCTTC.

The chain recombines TRBV29-1 with TRBJ1-1, with 10 bases fitting TRBD1. The V gene's germline CDR1 is SQVTM and CDR2 ANQGSEA. The junction had 5 bases not matched to a gene; V was cut back by 7 bases and J by 3 bases. The CDR3 consists of 13 residues. This CDR3 is CSGRTGGDTEAFF. The CDR3, as DNA: TGCAGCGGCAGGACAGGGGGGGACACTGAAGCTTTCTTT.

The rearrangement uses TRBV30 and TRBJ2-1; the match to TRBD2 covers 12 bases. The CDR3 loop spans 14 amino acids. CDR1 and CDR2 from the germline V gene are GTSNPN and SVGIG (reference sequence). V lost 6 bases and J lost 2; bases outside the gene matches: 2. CDR3 region: CACRTSGAYNEQFF. In DNA, the CDR3 is TGTGCCTGTCGGACTAGCGGGGCCTACAATGAGCAGTTCTTC.

This chain joins TRBV29-1 and TRBJ2-7; 7 nucleotides agree with TRBD1. Germline-derived CDR1 and CDR2 are SQVTM and ANQGSEA. The length of the CDR3 is 13 residues. The junction had 5 bases not matched to a gene; V was cut back by 6 bases and J by 0 bases. The CDR3, as DNA: TGCAGCGTGGGACAGTCCTACTCCTACGAGCAGTACTTC. Translated, it gives CSVGQSYSYEQYF.

CDR3 DNA: TGTGCCAGCAGTACCCAGGCCGGGTCTTCGGGGGGCTACACCTTC. Translated: CASSTQAGSSGGYTF. The chain couples TRBV6-1 to TRBJ1-2; D ambiguous. This CDR3 is 15 amino acids long. Deletions cut 5 bases from V and 8 bases from J, with 21 bases between. CDR1 and CDR2 from the germline V gene are MNHNS and SASEGT.

The rearrangement links TRBV7-6 to TRBJ1-5, with TRBD1 matching 7 bases. V was clipped by 4 bases and J by 1 base; unmatched bases: 7. The CDR3 loop spans 16 amino acids. Germline values: CDR1 SGHVS, CDR2 FNYEAQ. The CDR3 sequence is CASSSSTGLSNQPQHF. CDR3 in DNA: TGTGCCAGCAGCTCCTCGACAGGGTTGAGCAATCAGCCCCAGCATTTT.